What follows are 26 T cell receptor beta chains derived from one specimen sequenced in a study of Graves' ophthalmopathy and Graves' hyperthyroidism. RNA transcripts yielded amplified TCR beta CDR3 regions. Second-round multiplex PCR came after first-round RT-PCR with HTBI primers. Via MiXCR, TCRdb re-called the multiplex PCR reads, giving one row per CDR3 protein. The sample lists about half a million distinct CDR3 sequences, 13% to 15% occurring once. The sample was blood. The receptors stem from a woman in her twenties or thirties with Graves' ophthalmopathy.

Turning to this clonotype: The junction does not match germline at one end; this may be a read error. This chain joins TRBV19 and TRBJ2-5; no firm D call. Germline V CDR1 and CDR2: LNHDA, SQIVND (reference sequence). The CDR3 is 13 residues long. The CDR3 loop is CASSMGFQETQHF. The CDR3 DNA reads TGTGCCAGTAGTATGGGGTTCCAAGAGACCCAGCACTTC.

This clonotype was counted at least ten times. The chain links TRBV7-8 to TRBJ1-3; 12 nucleotides align to TRBD1. CDR1 and CDR2 from the germline V gene are SGHVS and FQNEAQ. The J segment lost 4 bases and the V segment lost 3 bases, leaving 4 bases of the junction unmatched. The CDR3 totals 16 residues. This CDR3 reads CASSFVGTGGGNTIYF. The DNA of the CDR3 is TGTGCCAGCAGCTTCGTCGGGACAGGGGGCGGAAACACCATATATTTT.

Many counts were recorded for this clonotype. The CDR3 coding sequence is TGTGCCAGCAGCCCGGACAGGTTAAGTTACGAGCAGTACTTC. Encoded protein: CASSPDRLSYEQYF. The chain uses TRBV7-9 and TRBJ2-7, with 7 bases fitting TRBD1. Germline V gene data show CDR1 as SEHNR and CDR2 as FQNEAQ (reference sequence). This CDR3 has 14 residues. V shed 5 bases and J 4 bases; nucleotides not matched to a gene: 8.

The CDR3 DNA reads as TGTGCCAGCAGTTTCGGAGGGGCGAGCAATCAGCCCCAGCATTTT. As protein: CASSFGGASNQPQHF. The J gene is TRBJ1-5, the V gene TRBV12-3 or TRBV12-4, with D possibly TRBD1 on 5 matching bases. V shed 3 bases and J shed 1 base, with 10 bases lying between them. The CDR3 runs 15 residues.

The chain uses TRBV7-2 and TRBJ2-7, with no clear D. This CDR3 region has 13 residues. Germline V gene sequence: CDR1 SGHTA, CDR2 FQGNSA. V lost 0 bases, J lost 2 bases, and 5 bases lay in between. CDR3 bases: TGTGCCAGCAGCTTAGCCGTTCCCTACGAGCAGTACTTC. Translation: CASSLAVPYEQYF.

This clonotype was detected ten times or more. The chain uses TRBV4-1 and TRBJ2-7, with TRBD2 as a possible D gene (5 bases). CDR1 MGHRA and CDR2 YSYEKL come from the germline V gene. The V end lost 3 bases, the J end lost 0 bases, and 15 bases lay between the germline ends. This CDR3 comprises 16 residues. The DNA of the CDR3 is TGCGCCAGCAGCCAGGACCTCGGACTGAGCTCCTACGAGCAGTACTTC. This sequence encodes CASSQDLGLSSYEQYF.

This clonotype turned up a few times. The chain carries TRBV24-1 and TRBJ1-1, with 7 bases that match TRBD1. Unmatched junction bases numbered 7, after V lost 6 bases and J lost 10 bases. Germline V CDR1 and CDR2: KGHDR, SFDVKD. This CDR3 has 12 amino acids. The CDR3 DNA reads TGTGCCACCAGTAGCCCAGGGGGGAGAGCTTTCTTT. Residues: CATSSPGGRAFF.

This clonotype was picked up many times. The genes are TRBV28 and TRBJ2-3; 7 bases line up with TRBD2. The V gene end was trimmed by 5 bases and the J gene end by 2 bases; junction bases not matched to a gene: 7. The germline CDR1 and CDR2 sequences are MDHEN and SYDVKM. The CDR3 totals 15 residues. In DNA form, the CDR3 reads TGTGCCAGCAGTCCCTTCAGCGGGAACACAGATACGCAGTATTTT. Protein sequence: CASSPFSGNTDTQYF.

This clonotype has only a few counts. A read error may produce the germline difference seen at one junction end. The V call is TRBV2, the J call TRBJ1-1; the match to TRBD1 covers 11 bases. The length of the CDR3 is 14 residues. Germline CDR1 reads SNHLY; CDR2 reads FYNNEI. The CDR3 sequence is CASTGDRGATEASF. The CDR3 nucleotides are TGTGCCAGCACCGGGGACAGGGGGGCCACTGAAGCTTCCTTT.

The rearrangement links TRBV28 to TRBJ1-2; tentative D call: TRBD1 (6 bases). CDR3 size: 16 residues. The germline V gene has CDR1 MDHEN and CDR2 SYDVKM. Between the trimmed V and J ends, which lost 4 bases and 8 bases, there was a span of 23 bases. CDR3 nucleotides: TGTGCCAGCAGTTCGGTGGACCACAGGGAATTCTTCGGCTACACCTTC. Protein sequence: CASSSVDHREFFGYTF.

CDR3 in DNA: TGTGCCAGCACACCGGGACAGGGGTATTCACCCCTCCACTTT. Translation: CASTPGQGYSPLHF. The V call is TRBV6-1, the J call TRBJ1-6, with 10 positions matching TRBD1. The J segment lost 8 bases and the V segment lost 7 bases, leaving 5 bases of the junction unmatched. This CDR3 contains 14 residues. The germline CDR1 and CDR2 sequences are MNHNS and SASEGT.

The chain is built from TRBV12-3 or TRBV12-4 and TRBJ1-3, with TRBD1 as a possible D gene (6 bases). Trimming stripped 1 base from V and 8 bases from J, with 15 bases between. This CDR3 is built from 15 residues. Written as DNA, the CDR3 is TGTGCCAGCAGTTTAGGGGACACGGCCGGGGACACCATATATTTT. Residues: CASSLGDTAGDTIYF.

The table lists this clonotype with a few counts. The V gene is TRBV6-1, the J gene TRBJ1-1; 9 bases agree with TRBD1. V gave up 5 bases and J gave up 1 base; unmatched junction bases: 8. Germline V gene data show CDR1 as MNHNS and CDR2 as SASEGT. CDR3 length equals 16 residues. The CDR3 sequence is CASSTGTGPPNTEAFF. Here the CDR3 DNA reads TGTGCCAGCAGTACCGGGACAGGGCCACCGAACACTGAAGCTTTCTTT.

This clonotype was observed at least ten times. The rearrangement links TRBV20-1 to TRBJ2-7; TRBD2 is a possible D gene (6 bases). CDR3 length: 12 residues. Germline assignment: CDR1 DFQATT and CDR2 SNEGSKA (reference sequence). V shed 6 bases and J shed 7 bases, with 16 bases lying between them. The CDR3 DNA follows: TGCAGTGCCGGGACTCCGGCAAGAGAGCAGTACTTC. It yields the protein CSAGTPAREQYF.

This clonotype occurred many times. The chain recombines TRBV11-3 with TRBJ1-1; perhaps TRBD1 as D (6 bases). Germline lookup yields CDR1 SGHNT and CDR2 YENEEA. V was clipped by 7 bases and J by 1 base, with 16 bases between them. The CDR3 has 15 residues. The CDR3 DNA is TGTGCCAGCAAAGTTCAGGGGATCAAGAACACTGAAGCTTTCTTT. Translation gives CASKVQGIKNTEAFF.

This clonotype occurred many times. This chain links TRBV7-9 with TRBJ2-5; 11 nucleotides agree with TRBD2. Germline loops: CDR1 SEHNR, CDR2 FQNEAQ (reference sequence). This CDR3 spans 12 amino acids. With 5 bases clipped from V and 13 bases from J, the junction kept 6 bases outside the gene matches. CDR3 region: CASSPSGRIGYF. The CDR3 DNA reads TGTGCCAGCAGCCCTAGCGGGAGGATTGGGTACTTC.

In this sample, this clonotype turned up many times. CDR3 sequence: CASRFSGRALHF. The CDR3 nucleotides read TGTGCCAGCAGATTTTCGGGTCGAGCCCTCCACTTT. The rearrangement joins TRBV2 to TRBJ1-6; D unresolved. The CDR3 is 12 amino acids. V dropped 6 bases and J dropped 14 bases, with 14 bases sitting between them. Germline lookup yields CDR1 SNHLY and CDR2 FYNNEI.

This chain connects TRBV5-1 to TRBJ2-7; tentative D call: TRBD1 (5 bases). The CDR3 is 15 amino acids. V lost 4 bases and J lost 4, with 18 bases in between. The germline V gene has CDR1 SGHRS and CDR2 YFSETQ. DNA for the CDR3: TGCGCCAGCAGCGCCCGGACGGGCAAGGGGTACGAGCAGTACTTC. Residues: CASSARTGKGYEQYF.

This clonotype has at least ten counts. V usage is TRBV2 and J usage is TRBJ2-2; D gene ambiguous. The CDR3 contains 14 residues. Trimming left V 2 bases short and J 1 base short, with 5 bases between. CDR1 and CDR2 (germline): SNHLY, FYNNEI. CDR3 bases: TGTGCCAGCAGTGAATCGCGGAACACCGGGGAGCTGTTTTTT. Its protein is CASSESRNTGELFF.

This clonotype was counted many times. The chain uses TRBV28 and TRBJ2-7; D perhaps matches TRBD2 (5 bases). V dropped 3 bases and J dropped 6 bases, with 15 bases sitting between them. Germline CDR1 MDHEN, CDR2 SYDVKM. The CDR3 is made up of 14 amino acids. The CDR3 region has the DNA TGTGCCAGCAGTTTTCAACCGGGGATAGGCGAGCAGTACTTC. This translates into CASSFQPGIGEQYF.

This clonotype was recorded many times. The chain recombines TRBV30 with TRBJ1-1, with 7 positions matching TRBD1. With V trimmed by 3 bases and J by 0 bases, 4 bases remained unmatched. CDR1 and CDR2 from the germline V gene are GTSNPN and SVGIG (reference sequence). The CDR3 length is 14 residues. The CDR3 DNA reads as TGTGCCTGGAGCGGAGGGACAGTGAACACTGAAGCTTTCTTT. Amino acids: CAWSGGTVNTEAFF.

This clonotype was observed at least ten times. The rearrangement links TRBV18 to TRBJ2-5; D gene uncertain. Germline assignment: CDR1 KGHSH and CDR2 LQKENI. CDR3 length: 15 amino acids. Trimming removed 3 bases from V and 6 bases from J, with 17 bases in between. CDR3 region: CASSPFDTQGKTQYF. CDR3 in DNA: TGTGCCAGCTCACCCTTCGACACTCAAGGGAAGACCCAGTACTTC.

In its sample, this clonotype was seen many times. V usage is TRBV12-3 or TRBV12-4 and J usage is TRBJ1-1, with TRBD1 matching over 8 bases. The CDR3 has 14 amino acids. V shed 2 bases and J 4 bases; nucleotides not matched to a gene: 3. The CDR3 is CASSLQGAPTEAFF. The CDR3, as DNA: TGTGCCAGCAGTTTACAGGGGGCCCCCACTGAAGCTTTCTTT.

In this sample, this clonotype turned up many times. J is TRBJ1-1 and V is TRBV19; D is perhaps TRBD1 (5 bases). The CDR3 has 18 amino acids. Trimming shortened V by 3 bases and J by 0 bases, and 20 bases separated the two germline ends. Germline values: CDR1 LNHDA, CDR2 SQIVND (reference sequence). The CDR3 DNA is TGTGCCAGTAGTATTTCTGCAGGACTCAGGGTTCTGAACACTGAAGCTTTCTTT. Protein product: CASSISAGLRVLNTEAFF.

At least ten counts were recorded for this clonotype. This chain connects TRBV4-1 to TRBJ1-5, with TRBD1 matching over 10 bases. The V segment lost 3 bases and the J segment 2 bases; nucleotides outside the gene matches: 1. The CDR3 runs to 15 residues. CDR1 MGHRA and CDR2 YSYEKL come from the germline V gene. CDR3 sequence (DNA): TGCGCCAGCAGCCATGGACAGGGGGGCAATCAGCCCCAGCATTTT. Residues: CASSHGQGGNQPQHF.

The genes are TRBV5-1 and TRBJ2-2; 7 bases line up with TRBD2. Germline V gene data show CDR1 as SGHRS and CDR2 as YFSETQ. With 2 bases clipped from V and 0 bases from J, the junction kept 7 bases outside the gene matches. The CDR3 is 17 amino acids. As DNA, the CDR3 is TGCGCCAGCAGCTTATCCCCTGCGGGGGCGAACACCGGGGAGCTGTTTTTT. The encoded protein is CASSLSPAGANTGELFF.